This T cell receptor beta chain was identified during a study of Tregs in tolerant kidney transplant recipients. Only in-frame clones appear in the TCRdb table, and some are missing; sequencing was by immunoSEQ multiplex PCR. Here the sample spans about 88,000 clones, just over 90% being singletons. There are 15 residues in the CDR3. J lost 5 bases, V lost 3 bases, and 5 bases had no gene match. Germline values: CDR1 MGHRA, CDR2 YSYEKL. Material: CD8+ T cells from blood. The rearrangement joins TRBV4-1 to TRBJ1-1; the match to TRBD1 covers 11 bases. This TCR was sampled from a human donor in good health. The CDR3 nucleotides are TGCGCCAGCAGCCACGGACAGGGGGCCCTGACTGAAGCTTTCTTT. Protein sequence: CASSHGQGALTEAFF.